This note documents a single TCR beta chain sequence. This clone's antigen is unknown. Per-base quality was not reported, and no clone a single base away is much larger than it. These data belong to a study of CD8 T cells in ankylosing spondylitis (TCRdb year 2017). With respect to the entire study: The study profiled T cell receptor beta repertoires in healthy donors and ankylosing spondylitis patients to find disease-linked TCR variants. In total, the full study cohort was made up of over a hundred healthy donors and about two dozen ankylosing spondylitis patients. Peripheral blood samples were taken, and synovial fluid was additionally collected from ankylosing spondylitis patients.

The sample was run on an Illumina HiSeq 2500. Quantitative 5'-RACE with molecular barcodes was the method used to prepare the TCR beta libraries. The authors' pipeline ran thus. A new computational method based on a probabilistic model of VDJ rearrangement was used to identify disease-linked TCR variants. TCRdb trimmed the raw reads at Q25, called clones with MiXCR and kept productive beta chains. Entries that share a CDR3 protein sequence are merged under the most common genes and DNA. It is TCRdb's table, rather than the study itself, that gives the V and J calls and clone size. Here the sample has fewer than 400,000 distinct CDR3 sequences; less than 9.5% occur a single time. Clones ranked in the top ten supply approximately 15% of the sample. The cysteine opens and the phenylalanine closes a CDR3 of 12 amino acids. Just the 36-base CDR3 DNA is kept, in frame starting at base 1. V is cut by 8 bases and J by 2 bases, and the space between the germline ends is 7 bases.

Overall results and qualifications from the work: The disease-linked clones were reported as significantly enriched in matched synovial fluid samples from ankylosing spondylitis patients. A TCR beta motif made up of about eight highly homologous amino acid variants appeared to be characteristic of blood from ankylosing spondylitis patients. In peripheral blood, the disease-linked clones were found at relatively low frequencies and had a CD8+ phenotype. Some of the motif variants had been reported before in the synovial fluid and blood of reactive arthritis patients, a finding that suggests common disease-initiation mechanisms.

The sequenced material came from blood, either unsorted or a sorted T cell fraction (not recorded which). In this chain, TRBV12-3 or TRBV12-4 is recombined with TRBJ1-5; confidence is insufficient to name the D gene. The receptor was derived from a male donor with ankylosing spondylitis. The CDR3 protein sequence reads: CASRRGNQPQHF. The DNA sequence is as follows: TGTGCCAGCCGGCGGGGCAATCAGCCCCAGCATTTT.